This TCR beta chain was observed in a study of cytomegalovirus exposure and HLA in healthy donors. Study summary: The roughly 120 million unique TCR beta sequences, from 150 million to 200 million T cells, were found by an earlier analysis. General study findings and limits: Researchers counted 164 TCR beta chains as cytomegalovirus-associated. High specificity and sensitivity for cytomegalovirus status were reported for the classifier.

The PCR contained 60 Vbeta and 13 Jbeta primers. Generated by immunoSEQ multiplex PCR, the TCRdb table keeps only in-frame clones and is missing some. The sample lists 120,000 or so clones, over 65% occurring once. Germline CDR1 is SGHRS and CDR2 is YFSETQ. The germline V and J ends were trimmed by 5 bases and 0 bases, with 12 bases remaining between them. There are 15 residues in the CDR3. As regards this clone: Its antigen is still unknown.

Sequenced: PBMCs. The chain links TRBV5-1 to TRBJ1-5; D is perhaps TRBD1 (6 bases). The source of this sequence is a man in his forties in good health and CMV-seropositive. The CDR3 region is CASRPGTNSNQPQHF. DNA of the CDR3: TGCGCCAGCAGACCCGGGACAAATAGCAATCAGCCCCAGCATTTT.